The 20 T cell receptor beta chains in this list originate from one sample, sequenced in a study of metastatic and nonmetastatic thyroid tumors. No treatment of any kind had been given to any patient before thyroid surgery. MiXCR reprocessed the PCR reads for TCRdb. Among around 26,000 clones listed, 20% were seen once. The sequenced material came from adjacent normal tissue. Receptors originate from a female donor with papillary thyroid cancer or a benign thyroid nodule (not recorded which). Some clones in this sample may be carry-over from other donors' samples.

This clone counts as medium-sized. The V and J genes are TRBV12-3 or TRBV12-4 and TRBJ2-1, with D perhaps TRBD1 or TRBD2 (5 bases each). The CDR3 totals 15 residues. Trimming stripped 2 bases from V and 3 bases from J, with 11 bases between. The chain's CDR3 is CASSLFGGYYNEQFF. CDR3 coding DNA: TGTGCCAGCAGTTTATTTGGGGGATACTACAATGAGCAGTTCTTC.

In its sample, this clone was seen many times. The chain recombines TRBV12-5 with TRBJ2-7; D uncertain. V was pared by 4 bases and J by 1 base, with 11 bases between. Germline V gene data show CDR1 as LGHNT and CDR2 as FRNRAP. The CDR3 is 14 residues long. DNA for the CDR3: TGTGCTAGTGGTTCCAACACGGATTCCTACGAGCAGTACTTC. The encoded protein is CASGSNTDSYEQYF. Using reference TRBV12-5 and TRBJ2-7 for the parts outside the CDR3, the full variable domain is DARVTQTPRHKVTEMGQEVTMRCQPILGHNTVFWYRQTMMQGLELLAYFRNRAPLDDSGMPKDRFSAEMPDATLATLKIQPSEPRDSAVYFCASGSNTDSYEQYFGPGTRLTVT.

This clone came up many times. This sequence joins TRBV4-2 and TRBJ1-2; maybe TRBD1 (6 bases). The length of the CDR3 is 15 residues. Trimming shortened V by 4 bases and J by 0 bases, and 12 bases separated the two germline ends. Germline V gives CDR1 LGHNA, CDR2 YNFKEQ. The CDR3 DNA reads as TGTGCCAGCAGCCCAGGGGACACAGCTAACTATGGCTACACCTTC. Translation: CASSPGDTANYGYTF.

The chain couples TRBV11-1 to TRBJ2-7; 8 bases align to TRBD1. V was pared by 4 bases and J by 3 bases, with 11 bases of the junction left unmatched. This CDR3 is 16 amino acids long. Germline V gene lookup returns CDR1 SGHAT and CDR2 FQDESV (reference sequence). CDR3 in amino acids: CASSSPTGVLNYEQYF. The CDR3, as DNA: TGTGCCAGCAGCTCACCGACAGGGGTACTGAACTACGAGCAGTACTTC.

Remarks on this clone: A much larger clone sits a single nucleotide away, making a read error possible. The sample holds other DNA sequences that translate to the same CDR3. CDR3 sequence reads: CASSYHEGNGYTF. CDR3 nucleotides: TGCGCCAGCAGCTACCATGAGGGCAATGGCTACACCTTC. The chain recombines TRBV7-6 with TRBJ1-2, with D unresolved. The CDR3 spans 13 residues. Germline V gene lookup returns CDR1 SGHVS and CDR2 FNYEAQ.

This clone occurred many times. The chain has TRBV5-1 and TRBJ1-3, with D hard to call. V was cut by 0 bases and J by 2 bases, with 9 bases left in between. CDR1 and CDR2 (germline): SGHRS, YFSETQ. The CDR3 loop spans 15 amino acids. For the CDR3, the DNA is TGCGCCAGCAGCTTGGCCGGTGGTGCTGGAAACACCATATATTTT. This encodes CASSLAGGAGNTIYF. Together with reference TRBV5-1 and TRBJ1-3, the CDR3 gives the full variable domain: KAGVTQTPRYLIKTRGQQVTLSCSPISGHRSVSWYQQTPGQGLQFLFEYFSETQRNKGNFPGRFSGRQFSNSRSEMNVSTLELGDSALYLCASSLAGGAGNTIYFGEGSWLTVV.

Only a few counts were recorded for this clone. The V and J genes are TRBV28 and TRBJ1-2; unclear D gene. Deletions cut 2 bases from V and 6 bases from J, with 10 bases between. The germline V gene encodes CDR1 MDHEN and CDR2 SYDVKM. This CDR3 has 13 residues. The CDR3 loop reads CASSLGLRDGYTF. The CDR3 DNA reads as TGTGCCAGCAGTTTAGGGCTTCGCGATGGCTACACCTTC.

The table lists this clone with many counts. The chain couples TRBV2 to TRBJ2-5; D possibly corresponds to TRBD1 (6 bases). The CDR3 is 13 amino acids. V was trimmed by 8 bases and J by 1 base, leaving 11 bases between them. The germline gives CDR1 SNHLY, CDR2 FYNNEI. In nucleotides, the CDR3 is TGTGCCAGCCACCACAGGGCCCAAGAGACCCAGTACTTC. Its protein product is CASHHRAQETQYF.

As regards this clone: One junction end disagrees with the germline gene, perhaps due to a read error. The CDR3 DNA is TGTGCCATCAGTCCGAGCGGGATGGCCTACGAGCAGTACTTC. Amino acids: CAISPSGMAYEQYF. V gene TRBV28 combines with J gene TRBJ2-7; 7 bases match TRBD2. This CDR3 is 14 amino acids long. Germline CDR1 and CDR2: MDHEN and SYDVKM.

The rearrangement joins TRBV27 to TRBJ1-5; D gene uncertain. The CDR3 has 17 amino acids. V shed 8 bases and J shed 0 bases, with 20 bases lying between them. CDR1 is MNHEY, CDR2 SMNVEV, per germline (reference sequence). CDR3: CASGPYSRTNSNQPQHF. In DNA, the CDR3 is TGTGCCAGCGGTCCCTACAGTCGTACAAATAGCAATCAGCCCCAGCATTTT.

This clone was recorded at least ten times. V and J are TRBV5-1 and TRBJ2-1; 10 bases line up with TRBD2. The CDR3 totals 17 residues. Trimming removed 0 bases from V and 3 bases from J; junction bases left unmatched: 6. Germline loops: CDR1 SGHRS, CDR2 YFSETQ. DNA of the CDR3: TGCGCCAGCAGCTTGGGTCTAGCGGGAGTGGGCTACAATGAGCAGTTCTTC. Translation gives CASSLGLAGVGYNEQFF.

This clone has a count of ten or more. This chain links TRBV4-1 with TRBJ1-2; 7 positions agree with TRBD1. Trimming removed 0 bases from V and 7 bases from J; junction bases left unmatched: 8. Germline V gives CDR1 MGHRA, CDR2 YSYEKL. The CDR3 loop spans 15 amino acids. Here the CDR3 DNA reads TGCGCCAGCAGCCAAGAGGGTGGGAGACAGGGTGGCTACACCTTC. Protein: CASSQEGGRQGGYTF.

V usage is TRBV7-3 and J usage is TRBJ1-1, with D unresolved. Trimming took off 2 bases at V and 1 base at J, with 5 bases between the two ends. The CDR3 sequence is 13 residues long. CDR1 and CDR2 from the germline V gene are SGHTA and FQGTGA. DNA for the CDR3: TGTGCCAGCAGCTTATCATCGAACACTGAAGCTTTCTTT. Translated: CASSLSSNTEAFF.

This clone was detected ten times or more. This rearrangement joins TRBV12-5 to TRBJ1-5; tentatively, D is TRBD1 (5 bases). CDR1 and CDR2 (germline): LGHNT, FRNRAP. Trimming left V 6 bases short and J 4 bases short, with 16 bases between. This CDR3 contains 15 residues. CDR3 bases: TGTGCTAGTGGCTCCAGGGTTTTAGGGAATCAGCCCCAGCATTTT. The encoded protein is CASGSRVLGNQPQHF.

This clone was seen a few times. The rearrangement joins TRBV12-3 or TRBV12-4 to TRBJ2-5; maybe TRBD1 (7 bases). The CDR3 has 14 residues. CDR3 protein: CVSSSAGGGETQYF. CDR3 sequence (DNA): TGTGTCAGTAGTTCAGCTGGAGGGGGCGAGACCCAGTACTTC.

This clone came up many times. The J gene is TRBJ2-3, the V gene TRBV19; 8 bases line up with TRBD1. Germline V gene sequence: CDR1 LNHDA, CDR2 SQIVND (reference sequence). Unmatched junction bases numbered 7, after V lost 3 bases and J lost 5 bases. CDR3 length equals 15 residues. CDR3 protein: CASSMGQVNIDTQYF. CDR3 nucleotide sequence: TGTGCCAGTAGTATGGGACAGGTAAACATAGATACGCAGTATTTT. The full variable domain, in which reference TRBV19 and TRBJ2-3 provide the parts outside the CDR3, is DGGITQSPKYLFRKEGQNVTLSCEQNLNHDAMYWYRQDPGQGLRLIYYSQIVNDFQKGDIAEGYSVSREKKESFPLTVTSAQKNPTAFYLCASSMGQVNIDTQYFGPGTRLTVL.

In its sample, this clone was seen many times. Distinct nucleotide sequences in the sample also encode this CDR3. The chain uses TRBV10-3 and TRBJ2-7; 12 bases are a match to TRBD2. V shed 3 bases, J shed 5 bases, and the junction held 2 bases outside the gene matches. Germline values: CDR1 ENHRY, CDR2 SYGVKD. This CDR3 is 14 amino acids long. CDR3 sequence reads: CAISELAGGHEQYF. The CDR3, as DNA: TGTGCCATCAGTGAACTAGCGGGAGGCCACGAGCAGTACTTC.

This clone has only a few counts. The gene calls are TRBV27 and TRBJ2-7; 9 bases are a match to TRBD1. This CDR3 spans 15 amino acids. The germline V gene encodes CDR1 MNHEY and CDR2 SMNVEV (reference sequence). V lost 2 bases, J lost 2 bases, and 4 bases stayed unmatched. CDR3 region: CASSLTGQGAYEQYF. The CDR3 nucleotides read TGTGCCAGCAGTTTAACGGGACAGGGCGCCTACGAGCAGTACTTC.

The rearrangement joins TRBV11-2 to TRBJ2-2, with D maybe TRBD2 (6 bases). The V gene lost 7 bases and the J gene lost 6 bases, with 15 bases spanning the gap. The CDR3 extends over 14 amino acids. The germline CDR1 and CDR2 sequences are SGHAT and FQNNGV. Here the CDR3 reads CASTYSWGAGELFF. CDR3 DNA: TGTGCCAGCACCTACTCCTGGGGGGCCGGGGAGCTGTTTTTT.

This clone came up many times. The chain carries TRBV3-1 and TRBJ2-1; TRBD1 matches 10 bases. Germline V CDR1 and CDR2: LGHDT, YNNKEL (reference sequence). The CDR3 runs to 15 residues. J was trimmed by 8 bases and V by 1 base; bases with no gene match: 5. The CDR3 nucleotides are TGTGCCAGCAGCCAAGGGACAGGGGGGGTAGATGAGCAGTTCTTC. As protein: CASSQGTGGVDEQFF.